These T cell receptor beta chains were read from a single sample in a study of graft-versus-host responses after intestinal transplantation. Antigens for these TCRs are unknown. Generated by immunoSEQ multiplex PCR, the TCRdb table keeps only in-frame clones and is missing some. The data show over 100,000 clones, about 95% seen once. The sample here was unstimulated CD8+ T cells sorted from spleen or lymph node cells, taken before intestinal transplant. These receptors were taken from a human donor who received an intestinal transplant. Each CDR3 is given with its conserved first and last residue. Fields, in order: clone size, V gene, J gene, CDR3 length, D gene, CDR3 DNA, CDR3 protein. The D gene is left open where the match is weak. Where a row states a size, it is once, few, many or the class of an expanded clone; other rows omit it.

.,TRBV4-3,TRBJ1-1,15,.,TGCGCCAGCAGCCAAGCCCCAGGGATGAACACTGAAGCTTTCTTT,CASSQAPGMNTEAFF
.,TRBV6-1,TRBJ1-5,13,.,TGTGCCAGCAAGGCAGGGACGAGTCAGCCCCAGCATTTT,CASKAGTSQPQHF
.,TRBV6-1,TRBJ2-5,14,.,TGTGCCAGCAGTGAATACCTGTACCAAGAGACCCAGTACTTC,CASSEYLYQETQYF
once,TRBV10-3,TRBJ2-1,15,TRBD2,TGTGCCATCAGGGGGACTAGCGGGAGCCTGAATGAGCAGTTCTTC,CAIRGTSGSLNEQFF
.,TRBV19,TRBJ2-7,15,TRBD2,TGTGCCAGTAGTATAGCCGCTAGCGGGTCCTACGAGCAGTACTTC,CASSIAASGSYEQYF
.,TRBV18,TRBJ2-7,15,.,TGTGCCAGCTCACCAGCAGACATCGACACCTACGAGCAGTACTTC,CASSPADIDTYEQYF
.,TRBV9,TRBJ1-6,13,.,TGTGCCAGCAGCTTCCTCGGCGGTTCACCCCTCCACTTT,CASSFLGGSPLHF
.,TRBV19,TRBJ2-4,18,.,TGTGCCAGTAGTATCGGGCCGCTGAGGGGTGTGGGCAAAAACATTCAGTACTTC,CASSIGPLRGVGKNIQYF
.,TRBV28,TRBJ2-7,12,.,TGTGCCAGCGGACTCGGGTCCTACGAGCAGTACTTC,CASGLGSYEQYF
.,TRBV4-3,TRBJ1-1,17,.,TGCGCCAGCAGCCAAGATCGGGTCAGGAATATGAACACTGAAGCTTTCTTT,CASSQDRVRNMNTEAFF
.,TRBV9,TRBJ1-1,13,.,TGTGCCAGCAGCGGGAGGGAGAACACTGAAGCTTTCTTT,CASSGRENTEAFF
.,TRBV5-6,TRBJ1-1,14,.,TGTGCCAGCAGCGCCGCGACAGATAGAACTGAAGCTTTCTTT,CASSAATDRTEAFF
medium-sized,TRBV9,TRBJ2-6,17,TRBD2,TGTGCCAGCAGCCTCATCGGGAGGGACACTGGGGCCAACGTCCTGACTTTC,CASSLIGRDTGANVLTF
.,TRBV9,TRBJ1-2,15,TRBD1,TGTGCCAGCAGCGTAAGCGGGACAGGGTATCGCGGCTACACCTTC,CASSVSGTGYRGYTF
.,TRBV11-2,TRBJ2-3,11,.,TGTGCCAGCAGCTTCTCAGATACGCAGTATTTT,CASSFSDTQYF
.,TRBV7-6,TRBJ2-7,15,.,TGTGCCAGCAGCCAAGCGGATAGGGGGAACTACGAGCAGTACTTC,CASSQADRGNYEQYF
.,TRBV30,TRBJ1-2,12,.,TGTGCCTGGAGTGGCGGGAATGACGGCTACACCTTC,CAWSGGNDGYTF
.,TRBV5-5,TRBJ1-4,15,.,TGTGCCAGCAGACCCCGCCAGGGAAAAGGAGAAAAACTGTTTTTT,CASRPRQGKGEKLFF
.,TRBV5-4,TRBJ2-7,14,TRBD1,TGTGCCAGCAGCTTCGGGACAGGGGGTTACGAGCAGTACTTC,CASSFGTGGYEQYF
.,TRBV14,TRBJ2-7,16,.,TGTGCCAGCAGCCCCCCACCCGACTGGTCCTCCTACGAGCAGTACTTC,CASSPPPDWSSYEQYF
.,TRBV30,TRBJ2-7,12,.,TGTGCCTGGAGTGTACTCTCGCACGAGCAGTACTTC,CAWSVLSHEQYF
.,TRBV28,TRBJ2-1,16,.,TGTGCCAGCAGTTTGTCCAGCGGTAGCTCCTACAATGAGCAGTTCTTC,CASSLSSGSSYNEQFF
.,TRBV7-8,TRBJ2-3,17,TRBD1,TGTGCCAGCAGCGCGTCTGACAGGGAAGGCGGCACAGATACGCAGTATTTT,CASSASDREGGTDTQYF
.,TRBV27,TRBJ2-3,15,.,TGTGCCAGCAGTCCCCGGGGCAGGAGCACAGATACGCAGTATTTT,CASSPRGRSTDTQYF
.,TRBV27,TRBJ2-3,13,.,TGTGCCAGCAGTGCCTGGGACTTAGATACGCAGTATTTT,CASSAWDLDTQYF
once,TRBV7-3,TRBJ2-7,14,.,TGTGCCAGCAGCCCTGTAGGGCGAGACTACGAGCAGTACTTC,CASSPVGRDYEQYF
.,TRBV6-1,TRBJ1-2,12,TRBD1,TGTGCCATTAAGGGACAGGGTCCTGGCTACACCTTC,CAIKGQGPGYTF
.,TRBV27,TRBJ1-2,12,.,TGTGCCAGCACAGGCGGGGAGGAGGGCTACACCTTC,CASTGGEEGYTF